The clone carrying this T cell receptor beta chain was seen more than once but under ten times. Its matching antigen is unknown. This sample is part of a study of T cell responses to AZD1222 COVID-19 vaccine. General study results and limits: The donor cohort was predominantly white British with a female majority, and clonal diversity may have been underestimated. Once two AZD1222 doses were given, Spike-specific TCR breadth and depth went up.

This CDR3 contains 13 residues. The germline V gene has CDR1 MRHNA and CDR2 SNTAGT. The V and J ends lost 5 bases and 5 bases respectively, with 12 bases between them. Profiled with immunoSEQ multiplex PCR; TCRdb holds only in-frame clones, not every one. Of roughly 120,000 clones in the sample, approximately 90% are singletons; the top ten hold about 15%. Here the sequenced sample was peripheral blood, taken 28 days after the second AZD1222 dose. The source is an adult who received the AZD1222 COVID-19 vaccine. The rearrangement links TRBV6-4 to TRBJ2-5; D remains unclear. The CDR3 spells CASSPGVGETQYF. CDR3 nucleotides: TGTGCCAGCAGTCCTGGGGTTGGGGAGACCCAGTACTTC.